This record concerns one T cell receptor beta chain sequence. Its antigen is as yet unknown. It was with 60 Vbeta and 13 Jbeta primers that the PCR ran. Per the authors' pipeline: Some 11 million shared chains were among the 60 million to 80 million unique TCR beta chains that a later analysis counted. Profiling relied on immunoSEQ multiplex PCR, and the TCRdb table lists in-frame clones only, not all of them. That table is the source of V, J and clone size, and D and trimming were worked out from the DNA. In the table there are 150,000 to 200,000 clones, less than 85% of which are singletons. The length of the CDR3 is 15 residues. Germline CDR1 reads SNHLY; CDR2 reads FYNNEI. V shed 6 bases, J shed 6 bases, and the junction held 7 bases outside the gene matches. The data stem from a study of cytomegalovirus exposure and HLA in healthy donors. Broader study findings: Other equally common chains were less clonally expanded than HLA-associated TCR beta chains, a later analysis showed.

The source of this sequence is a man aged 35 to 55 in good health and CMV-seronegative. The gene calls are TRBV2 and TRBJ1-6; 8 nucleotides agree with TRBD1. Sample: PBMCs. CDR3: CASRTLQGGNSPLHF. For the CDR3, the DNA is TGTGCCAGCAGGACACTACAGGGGGGTAATTCACCCCTCCACTTT. Full variable domain (rest looked up from reference TRBV2 and TRBJ1-6): EPEVTQTPSHQVTQMGQEVILRCVPISNHLYFYWYRQILGQKVEFLVSFYNNEISEKSEIFDDQFSVERPDGSNFTLKIRSTKLEDSAMYFCASRTLQGGNSPLHFGNGTRLTVT.